The source of this T cell receptor (beta chain) is a study of control samples from healthy donors and cancer patients. Only in-frame clones appear in the TCRdb table, and some are missing; sequencing was by immunoSEQ multiplex PCR. This table holds about 170,000 clones, 85% to 95% found once. Germline values: CDR1 SNHLY, CDR2 FYNNEI. CDR3 size: 14 residues. The V and J ends lost 3 bases and 8 bases respectively, with 16 bases between them. This rearrangement joins TRBV2 to TRBJ2-5; D might be TRBD1 or TRBD2, each matching 5 bases. Input material: blood. This TCR derives from a woman aged 60-75 years in good health. The CDR3 is CASSDSGRRNTQYF. CDR3 nucleotide sequence: TGTGCCAGCAGTGATTCGGGACGAAGAAACACCCAGTACTTC.